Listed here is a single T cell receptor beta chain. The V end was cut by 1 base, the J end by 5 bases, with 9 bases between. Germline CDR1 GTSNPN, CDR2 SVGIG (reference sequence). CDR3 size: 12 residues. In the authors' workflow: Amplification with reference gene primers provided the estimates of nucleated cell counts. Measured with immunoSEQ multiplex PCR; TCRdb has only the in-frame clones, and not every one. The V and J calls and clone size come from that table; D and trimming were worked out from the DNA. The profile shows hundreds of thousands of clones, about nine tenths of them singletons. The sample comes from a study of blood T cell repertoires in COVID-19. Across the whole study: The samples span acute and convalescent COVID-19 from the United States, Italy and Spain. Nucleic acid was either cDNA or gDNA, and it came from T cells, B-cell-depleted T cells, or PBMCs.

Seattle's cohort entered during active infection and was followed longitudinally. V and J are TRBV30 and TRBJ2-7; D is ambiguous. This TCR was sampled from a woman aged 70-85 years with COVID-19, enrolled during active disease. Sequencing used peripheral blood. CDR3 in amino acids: CAWSARPHEQYF. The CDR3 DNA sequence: TGTGCCTGGAGTGCGCGTCCCCACGAGCAGTACTTC.